These 20 T cell receptor beta chains originate from one sample sequenced in a study of early T cells in non-severe SARS-CoV-2 infection. TCRdb itself ran the 5' RACE reads through MiXCR, one entry per CDR3 protein. The table records tens of thousands of distinct CDR3 sequences, more than 3.5% of them present only once. Sequencing was performed on whole blood. The receptor set was obtained from an adult who was a healthcare worker with PCR-confirmed SARS-CoV-2 infection or an uninfected control (not recorded which).

In its sample, this clonotype was seen many times. The chain uses TRBV7-2 and TRBJ1-5; no firm D call. V lost 1 base to trimming and J lost 0 bases, with 7 bases between them. Germline loops: CDR1 SGHTA, CDR2 FQGNSA. The CDR3 sequence is 15 residues long. The DNA for the CDR3 is TGTGCCAGCAGCTTAGATAATGATAGCAATCAGCCCCAGCATTTT. This translates into CASSLDNDSNQPQHF.

This clonotype was seen repeatedly, ten times or more. The chain has TRBV7-2 and TRBJ1-2; 8 bases align to TRBD1. Trimming at V came to 5 bases and at J to 3 bases, leaving 8 bases not matched to a gene. Germline assignment: CDR1 SGHTA and CDR2 FQGNSA. This CDR3 has 15 amino acids. CDR3 nucleotides: TGTGCCAGCAGCCAGGACAGGGACACTTACTATGGCTACACCTTC. Translation: CASSQDRDTYYGYTF.

The table lists this clonotype with many counts. This rearrangement joins TRBV14 to TRBJ2-1; D may be TRBD1 (6 bases). The CDR3 totals 15 residues. Trimming took off 1 base at V and 6 bases at J, with 13 bases between the two ends. Germline V gene sequence: CDR1 SGHDN, CDR2 FVKESK. The CDR3 region has the DNA TGTGCCAGCAGCCAAGTGCCAGGGGCCTTCAATGAGCAGTTCTTC. Translation: CASSQVPGAFNEQFF.

This clonotype came up a few times. The CDR3, as DNA: TGTGCCAGCAGCCTCGACAGGGCCCAGCCCCAGCATTTT. It codes for CASSLDRAQPQHF. The chain combines TRBV3-1 with TRBJ1-5; TRBD1 matches 7 bases. Per germline, CDR1 LGHDT and CDR2 YNNKEL (reference sequence). Trimming at V came to 4 bases and at J to 7 bases, leaving 4 bases not matched to a gene. This CDR3 region has 13 residues.

This clonotype turned up a few times. This chain links TRBV27 with TRBJ2-5, with D unclear. This CDR3 region has 11 residues. Germline V CDR1 and CDR2: MNHEY, SMNVEV (reference sequence). Trimming removed 8 bases at V and 7 bases at J, with 11 bases between. Written as DNA, the CDR3 is TGTGCCAGCCAAAAACTCCGGACCCAGTACTTC. Translation gives CASQKLRTQYF.

This clonotype was seen many times. The chain couples TRBV27 to TRBJ2-7, with D perhaps TRBD2 (5 bases). This CDR3 has 15 amino acids. Germline assignment: CDR1 MNHEY and CDR2 SMNVEV (reference sequence). V was shortened by 3 bases and J by 2 bases, with 14 bases between the two germline ends. The CDR3 DNA is TGTGCCAGCAGTTTGAGTAGCCGGGAAGCCTACGAGCAGTACTTC. Amino acid sequence: CASSLSSREAYEQYF.

This clonotype came up a few times. This chain connects TRBV20-1 to TRBJ1-1; no reliable D call. The CDR3 loop spans 16 amino acids. Trimming left V 0 bases short and J 0 bases short, with 14 bases between. The germline V gene encodes CDR1 DFQATT and CDR2 SNEGSKA (reference sequence). The CDR3 loop reads CSARDYYGGLNTEAFF. The CDR3, as DNA: TGCAGTGCTAGAGATTATTACGGCGGACTGAACACTGAAGCTTTCTTT.

At least ten counts were recorded for this clonotype. CDR3 protein: CASSYALQETQYF. CDR3 nucleotides: TGCGCCAGCAGCTACGCCTTACAAGAGACCCAGTACTTC. This sequence joins TRBV5-1 and TRBJ2-5; D ambiguous. The germline gives CDR1 SGHRS, CDR2 YFSETQ. V was shortened by 3 bases and J by 2 bases, with 8 bases between the two germline ends. This CDR3 is built from 13 residues.

This clonotype appeared many times. The J gene is TRBJ2-7, the V gene TRBV28; D not certain. The V end was cut by 5 bases, the J end by 3 bases, with 8 bases between. The V gene's germline CDR1 is MDHEN and CDR2 SYDVKM. The CDR3 covers 12 residues. CDR3 sequence reads: CASSLTIYEQYF. For the CDR3, the DNA is TGTGCCAGCAGTCTAACTATCTACGAGCAGTACTTC.

This clonotype was recorded a few times. The chain employs TRBV5-1 and TRBJ2-5; tentative D call: TRBD2 (6 bases). The CDR3 loop spans 14 amino acids. Trimming left V 0 bases short and J 5 bases short, with 11 bases between. Germline V lookup: CDR1 SGHRS, CDR2 YFSETQ. The CDR3 region is CASSLASEGETQYF. In DNA form, the CDR3 reads TGCGCCAGCAGCTTGGCTTCGGAGGGGGAGACCCAGTACTTC.

There are many counts of this clonotype. CDR3 loop: CASRLASSGGLEQYF. CDR3 bases: TGTGCCAGCAGGTTAGCCTCTAGCGGGGGGCTCGAGCAGTACTTC. V usage is TRBV28 and J usage is TRBJ2-7; 11 positions agree with TRBD2. J was trimmed by 6 bases and V by 6 bases; bases with no gene match: 10. The CDR3 has 15 residues. Germline CDR1 MDHEN, CDR2 SYDVKM.

Sample share makes this clonotype medium-sized. The chain links TRBV20-1 to TRBJ2-3; D is ambiguous. V lost 3 bases to trimming and J lost 8 bases, with 15 bases between them. Germline V gives CDR1 DFQATT, CDR2 SNEGSKA (reference sequence). The CDR3 loop spans 13 amino acids. The DNA of the CDR3 is TGCAGTGCTAGTCTCCCCCCTCTGGGTACGCAGTATTTT. Translation gives CSASLPPLGTQYF.

This clonotype was seen ten or more times. This rearrangement joins TRBV18 to TRBJ1-2; D ambiguous. The CDR3 is 12 residues long. Germline CDR1 is KGHSH and CDR2 is LQKENI. The ends were cut back, 0 bases at V and 10 bases at J, with 9 bases in the middle. CDR3 nucleotides: TGTGCCAGCTCACCACCGGACGGCCCCTACACCTTC. This encodes CASSPPDGPYTF.

This clonotype was picked up many times. The chain combines TRBV24-1 with TRBJ2-7; the D gene is possibly TRBD2 (5 bases). Germline V gives CDR1 KGHDR, CDR2 SFDVKD. The CDR3 has 13 amino acids. The ends were cut back, 5 bases at V and 1 base at J, with 8 bases in the middle. This CDR3 is CATSGGFSYEQYF. The CDR3, as DNA: TGTGCCACCAGTGGAGGGTTTTCCTACGAGCAGTACTTC.

At least ten counts were recorded for this clonotype. This rearrangement joins TRBV27 to TRBJ2-2; D may be TRBD2 (6 bases). Germline CDR1 MNHEY, CDR2 SMNVEV (reference sequence). The CDR3 is 16 residues long. Trimming cost V 3 bases and J 0 bases, with 11 bases left between them. The CDR3 sequence is CASSFPTGANTGELFF. CDR3 nucleotides: TGTGCCAGCAGTTTCCCCACGGGGGCGAACACCGGGGAGCTGTTTTTT.

At least ten counts were recorded for this clonotype. V is TRBV14 and J is TRBJ2-1; 9 bases are shared with TRBD2. The CDR3 sequence is 16 residues long. Germline CDR1 reads SGHDN; CDR2 reads FVKESK. V was clipped by 4 bases and J by 8 bases; unmatched bases: 12. CDR3 coding DNA: TGTGCCAGCAGCCGCCCAGGGAGCGGGGGGTACCATGAGCAGTTCTTC. It is translated as CASSRPGSGGYHEQFF.

This clonotype was seen only a few times. The chain combines TRBV19 with TRBJ2-3, with no clear D. V gave up 3 bases and J gave up 7 bases, with 11 bases separating them. This CDR3 region has 13 residues. The germline V gene has CDR1 LNHDA and CDR2 SQIVND (reference sequence). The CDR3 spells CASSIDPRNTQYF. The CDR3 coding sequence is TGTGCCAGTAGTATTGATCCTAGAAATACGCAGTATTTT.

This clonotype was seen repeatedly, ten times or more. J is TRBJ2-2 and V is TRBV19, with 7 bases matching TRBD1. The V segment lost 6 bases and the J segment 3 bases; nucleotides outside the gene matches: 4. Germline loops: CDR1 LNHDA, CDR2 SQIVND (reference sequence). This CDR3 is built from 14 residues. The CDR3 DNA is TGTGCCAGTAGCATGACAGGGTACACCGGGGAGCTGTTTTTT. Residues: CASSMTGYTGELFF.

This clonotype was observed many times. The chain has TRBV20-1 and TRBJ1-1, with 9 bases aligning to TRBD1. CDR3 size: 13 residues. Germline lookup yields CDR1 DFQATT and CDR2 SNEGSKA (reference sequence). The J segment lost 5 bases and the V segment lost 7 bases, leaving 8 bases of the junction unmatched. CDR3 bases: TGCAGTGGCCCGGGACAGGGTGGAACTGAAGCTTTCTTT. It specifies CSGPGQGGTEAFF.

V is TRBV7-2 and J is TRBJ2-7; no clear D. The CDR3 totals 15 residues. The germline gives CDR1 SGHTA, CDR2 FQGNSA. The germline V and J ends were trimmed by 1 base and 4 bases, with 14 bases remaining between them. CDR3 residues: CASSLGWQAVYEQYF. CDR3 coding DNA: TGTGCCAGCAGCTTAGGGTGGCAGGCCGTGTACGAGCAGTACTTC.